These T cell receptor beta chains were read from a single sample in a study of spatial heterogeneity in lung cancer. TCRdb re-derived calls from the 5' RACE reads in MiXCR, one entry per CDR3 protein. This table holds around 110,000 distinct CDR3 sequences, more than 10% found once. Sequencing was performed on PBMCs, taken at follow-up. Every receptor here comes from a male donor with early-stage non-small cell lung cancer. CDR3s include the opening cysteine and the closing phenylalanine or tryptophan. D genes are given only for firm matches. Not all rows give a size; the values are once, few, many and, for expanded clones, a class.

clone_size	d_call	j_call	v_call	cdr3_nt	cdr3_aa
few	TRBD2	TRBJ2-3	TRBV7-9	TGTGCCAGCAGCCCGTGGGGCACTAGCGGGAGATCAGATACGCAGTATTTT	CASSPWGTSGRSDTQYF
few	NA	TRBJ2-1	TRBV5-1	TGCGCCAGCAGCGCAGGAGCACGTAATGAGCAGTTCTTC	CASSAGARNEQFF
NA	TRBD2	TRBJ2-5	TRBV20-1	TGCAGTGCTTCTAGCGGGGAAGAGACCCAGTACTTC	CSASSGEETQYF
medium-sized	NA	TRBJ2-5	TRBV5-1	TGCGCCAGCAGCTTGGCCCCAGCGGAAGAGACCCAGTACTTC	CASSLAPAEETQYF
many	NA	TRBJ1-2	TRBV7-2	TGTGCCAGCAATCTCAGGGGAAGCTATGGCTACACCTTC	CASNLRGSYGYTF
once	TRBD1	TRBJ2-2	TRBV24-1	TGTGCCACCAGTGAGGTGACAGGGGGCTACACCGGGGAGCTGTTTTTT	CATSEVTGGYTGELFF
many	NA	TRBJ1-5	TRBV28	TGTGCCAGCAGTTACGGGGGACTTGATCAGCCCCAGCATTTT	CASSYGGLDQPQHF
many	TRBD1	TRBJ1-1	TRBV5-1	TGCGCCAGCAGCTGGGGGACAGGATTAGAAGCTTTCTTT	CASSWGTGLEAFF
few	TRBD1	TRBJ1-2	TRBV10-1	TGCGCCAGCAGTGAGCCTACAGGGGGGGCCTATGGCTACACCTTC	CASSEPTGGAYGYTF
NA	NA	TRBJ2-5	TRBV24-1	TGTGCCACCAGTGAACCCGTGGGGGGAACAGAGACCCAGTACTTC	CATSEPVGGTETQYF
NA	NA	TRBJ1-5	TRBV28	TGTGCCAGCAGTACCACGCGAGCTCAGCCCCAGCATTTT	CASSTTRAQPQHF
NA	TRBD2	TRBJ2-1	TRBV7-3	TGTGCCAGCAGCCCGTCGACTAGCCACGGCCGCAATGAGCAGTTCTTC	CASSPSTSHGRNEQFF
few	NA	TRBJ1-5	TRBV11-2	TGTGCCAGCAGCTTAGGTACCGCAGGAGAGAATCAGCCCCAGCATTTT	CASSLGTAGENQPQHF
NA	NA	TRBJ2-5	TRBV28	TGTGCCAGCAGTCAACGGACAGGGAGGGCAGAGACCCAGTACTTC	CASSQRTGRAETQYF
few	NA	TRBJ1-6	TRBV29-1	TGCAGCGTTAGCCAGGGAAGCGGTGAAAATTCACCCCTCCACTTT	CSVSQGSGENSPLHF
few	NA	TRBJ1-5	TRBV19	TGTGCCAGTAAACTTGACAGTTATAGCAATCAGCCCCAGCATTTT	CASKLDSYSNQPQHF
many	NA	TRBJ1-5	TRBV4-1	TGCGCCAGCAGCCCAGAGATTTTAGGGGGTAGCAATCAGCCCCAGCATTTT	CASSPEILGGSNQPQHF
many	TRBD1	TRBJ2-2	TRBV12-3/TRBV12-4	TGTGCCAGCACCTGGACAGGGGGTAGCGGGGAGCTGTTTTTT	CASTWTGGSGELFF
NA	NA	TRBJ2-5	TRBV24-1	TGTGCCACCAGTGAACCAGGGACGGAGACCCAGTACTTC	CATSEPGTETQYF
few	NA	TRBJ2-7	TRBV11-2	TGTACCAGCAGCTTAGGCCAGCGGGCCGAGCAGTACTTC	CTSSLGQRAEQYF
many	NA	TRBJ2-1	TRBV2	TGTGCCAGCAGTGCCGGCAGGGGCCGGAATGAGCAGTTCTTC	CASSAGRGRNEQFF
many	TRBD2	TRBJ2-3	TRBV7-2	TGTGCCAGCAGCCCATACCCCCTAGCGGGGAGCAAGGATACGCAGTATTTT	CASSPYPLAGSKDTQYF
NA	TRBD2	TRBJ2-3	TRBV7-9	TGTGCCAGCAGCTTAGCGCCCAGCGGGGTGGCGGGTACGCAGTATTTT	CASSLAPSGVAGTQYF
many	NA	TRBJ2-3	TRBV5-1	TGCGCCAGCAGTTTGGGGACCGCAGCAGATACGCAGTATTTT	CASSLGTAADTQYF
NA	TRBD1	TRBJ1-2	TRBV29-1	TGCAGCGTTGAAGTTCCTCCAGGGGGCCAAAACTATGGCTACACCTTC	CSVEVPPGGQNYGYTF
many	NA	TRBJ2-7	TRBV5-1	TGCGCCAGCAGCAGACCACCAGGGTACGAGCAGTACTTC	CASSRPPGYEQYF
few	TRBD1	TRBJ1-2	TRBV5-1	TGCGCCAGCAGCTTGGGGACAGGCCTTCTATATGGCTACACCTTC	CASSLGTGLLYGYTF
many	NA	TRBJ2-7	TRBV4-3	TGCGCCAGCAGCCAAGAGAGGTGGCTAGCTTCACACGAGCAGTACTTC	CASSQERWLASHEQYF
few	TRBD1	TRBJ1-5	TRBV27	TGTGCCAGCAGTTTAAGACAGGGGGCTGGGAATCAGCCCCAGCATTTT	CASSLRQGAGNQPQHF